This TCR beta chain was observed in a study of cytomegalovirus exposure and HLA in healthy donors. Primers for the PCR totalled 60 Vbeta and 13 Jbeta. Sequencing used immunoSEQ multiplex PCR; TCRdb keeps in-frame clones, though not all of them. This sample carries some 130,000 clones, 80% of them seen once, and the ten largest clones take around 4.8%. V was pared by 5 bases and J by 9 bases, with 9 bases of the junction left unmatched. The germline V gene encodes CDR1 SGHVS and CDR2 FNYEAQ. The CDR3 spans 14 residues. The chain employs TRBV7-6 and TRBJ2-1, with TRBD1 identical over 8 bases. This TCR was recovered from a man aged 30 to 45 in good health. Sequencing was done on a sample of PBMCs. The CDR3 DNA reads TGTGCCAGCAGCCACCAGCAGGGGGCGGGTGAGCAGTTCTTC. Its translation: CASSHQQGAGEQFF.